A single sample gave rise to the 23 T cell receptor beta chains below, sequenced in a study of T-cell memory formation after mild COVID-19. MiXCR, applied by TCRdb to the 5' RACE reads, yields one record per CDR3 protein. This table holds some 4,000 distinct CDR3 sequences, roughly a sixth found once. The sample was PBMCs or a T cell subset sorted from them (not recorded which). Every receptor here comes from an adult who had mild COVID-19 (a few samples of this study predate the infection). Cell type and time point are not known.

This clonotype is medium-sized. J is TRBJ2-5 and V is TRBV2; perhaps D is TRBD1 or TRBD2 (5 bases each). Germline V gene sequence: CDR1 SNHLY, CDR2 FYNNEI. Trimming took 6 bases from V and 1 from J, leaving 9 bases between them. The CDR3 totals 13 residues. Here the CDR3 DNA reads TGTGCCAGCAGGGGGACGGGCCAAGAGACCCAGTACTTC. Residues: CASRGTGQETQYF.

This clonotype qualifies as medium-sized (0.01 to 0.1%). The CDR3 is CASSREKLFF. In DNA, the CDR3 is TGTGCCAGCAGCCGCGAAAAACTGTTTTTT. The chain links TRBV4-2 to TRBJ1-4, with D unresolved. With 4 bases removed from V and 8 bases from J, the gap between germline ends came to 2 bases. Germline V gives CDR1 LGHNA, CDR2 YNFKEQ. This CDR3 has 10 amino acids.

The gene calls are TRBV12-3 or TRBV12-4 and TRBJ2-1; perhaps TRBD2 as D (6 bases). The CDR3 has 15 amino acids. Trimming pared 3 bases from V and 0 bases from J, leaving 9 bases between. The CDR3 sequence: CASSFRGDSYNEQFF. The CDR3 DNA reads as TGTGCCAGCAGTTTCCGCGGGGACTCCTACAATGAGCAGTTCTTC.

By share, this clonotype ranks as medium-sized. The chain joins TRBV20-1 to TRBJ2-2; unclear D gene. Germline CDR1 and CDR2: DFQATT and SNEGSKA (reference sequence). There are 13 residues in the CDR3. The CDR3 DNA reads TGCAGCACAAAAAAGGGCCTCACCGGGGAGCTGTTTTTT. Protein: CSTKKGLTGELFF.

In its sample, this clonotype is medium-sized (0.01 to 0.1%). The chain employs TRBV4-3 and TRBJ2-7, with D possibly TRBD2 on 6 matching bases. This CDR3 is 15 amino acids long. Germline assignment: CDR1 LGHNA and CDR2 YSLEER. With 3 bases removed from V and 5 bases from J, the gap between germline ends came to 17 bases. CDR3 amino acids: CASSHDRRGRHEQYF. CDR3 sequence (DNA): TGCGCCAGCAGCCACGATAGGCGGGGCAGGCACGAGCAGTACTTC.

This clonotype qualifies as medium-sized. V and J are TRBV4-2 and TRBJ2-7; tentative D call: TRBD2 (6 bases). The CDR3 is made up of 17 amino acids. Looked up from germline, CDR1 is LGHNA and CDR2 is YNFKEQ. V gave up 0 bases and J gave up 1 base, with 16 bases separating them. CDR3 protein: CASSQDLADYPSYEQYV. DNA for the CDR3: TGTGCCAGCAGCCAAGATTTAGCGGACTACCCTTCCTACGAGCAGTACGTC.

In this sample, this clonotype is medium-sized. This sequence joins TRBV6-5 and TRBJ2-5, with a possible D match to TRBD2 (5 bases). CDR1 is MNHEY and CDR2 is SVGAGI in the germline V gene. This CDR3 has 15 amino acids. V dropped 3 bases and J dropped 2 bases, with 13 bases sitting between them. The CDR3 reads CASSYEGGSQETQYF. CDR3 DNA sequence: TGTGCCAGCAGTTATGAGGGCGGCAGTCAAGAGACCCAGTACTTC.

By proportion, this clonotype is medium-sized. The chain joins TRBV19 to TRBJ2-7, with a weak D call TRBD1 (5 bases). There are 16 residues in the CDR3. The V end lost 7 bases, the J end lost 6 bases, and 25 bases lay between the germline ends. Germline-derived CDR1 and CDR2 are LNHDA and SQIVND (reference sequence). The CDR3 region is CASMVRRTIGKGEQYV. DNA for the CDR3: TGTGCCAGTATGGTCCGTAGGACAATCGGAAAGGGCGAGCAGTACGTC.

By sample fraction, this clonotype is medium-sized. The chain couples TRBV5-1 to TRBJ2-3; weak D call: TRBD2 (7 bases). The CDR3 spans 15 residues. The V gene's germline CDR1 is SGHRS and CDR2 YFSETQ. Trimming pared 3 bases from V and 1 base from J, leaving 12 bases between. CDR3 in DNA: TGCGCCAGCAGCTACGGGGGGCAGGGCACAGATACGCAGTATTTT. Translation: CASSYGGQGTDTQYF.

This clonotype is categorized as medium-sized. V gene TRBV18 combines with J gene TRBJ2-7; D unresolved. Trimming stripped 0 bases from V and 0 bases from J, with 6 bases between. The germline gives CDR1 KGHSH, CDR2 LQKENI. The CDR3 has 14 residues. Here the CDR3 DNA reads TGTGCCAGCTCACCACCGTCAGACTCCTACGAGCAGTACTTC. It translates to CASSPPSDSYEQYF.

The genes are TRBV7-3 and TRBJ2-3; D ambiguous. The CDR3 is 13 residues long. Trimming took 6 bases from V and 0 from J, leaving 7 bases between them. CDR1 is SGHTA and CDR2 is FQGTGA in the germline V gene. The CDR3 loop reads CASRPDSTDTQYF. The CDR3 DNA sequence: TGTGCCAGCAGGCCCGACAGCACAGATACGCAGTATTTT.

By share, this clonotype counts as medium-sized. CDR3 residues: CASGPGTGVIEQYF. DNA for the CDR3: TGTGCTAGTGGTCCCGGGACAGGGGTCATAGAGCAGTACTTC. V is TRBV12-5 and J is TRBJ2-7; 10 positions agree with TRBD1. CDR3 length equals 14 residues. Per the germline V gene, CDR1 is LGHNT and CDR2 is FRNRAP. The ends lost 5 bases at V and 7 bases at J; junction bases unmatched: 8.

The chain couples TRBV5-1 to TRBJ2-3, with D uncertain. Germline lookup yields CDR1 SGHRS and CDR2 YFSETQ. This CDR3 has 14 residues. Trimming stripped 2 bases from V and 2 bases from J, with 9 bases between. CDR3 sequence (DNA): TGCGCCAGCAGCTTCTCCCAAGACACAGATACGCAGTATTTT. It codes for CASSFSQDTDTQYF.

This sequence joins TRBV7-6 and TRBJ2-5, with 9 bases that match TRBD1. The CDR3 length is 13 residues. V trimming: 6 bases; J trimming: 5 bases; junction bases outside the gene matches: 4. Germline V gives CDR1 SGHVS, CDR2 FNYEAQ. CDR3 amino acids: CASSDRGTETQYF. The CDR3 DNA is TGTGCCAGCAGTGACAGGGGGACGGAGACCCAGTACTTC.

Relative to its sample, this clonotype is medium-sized. The V call is TRBV10-3, the J call TRBJ1-5; D might be TRBD1 (5 bases). Germline V CDR1 and CDR2: ENHRY, SYGVKD. V shed 0 bases and J shed 5 bases, with 11 bases lying between them. The CDR3 length is 15 residues. CDR3 sequence (DNA): TGTGCCATCAGTGAGTCTTTGGTGGGGGATCAGCCCCAGCATTTT. It is translated as CAISESLVGDQPQHF.

Sample share makes this clonotype medium-sized. V is TRBV5-6 and J is TRBJ2-3; D tentatively fits TRBD1 or TRBD2 (6 bases each). The length of the CDR3 is 13 residues. Germline CDR1 and CDR2: SGHDT and YYEEEE. Trimming pared 2 bases from V and 6 bases from J, leaving 10 bases between. Here the CDR3 reads CASSFQGRDTQYF. The CDR3 bases are TGTGCCAGCAGCTTCCAGGGGAGGGATACGCAGTATTTT.

By share, this clonotype counts as medium-sized. This sequence joins TRBV28 and TRBJ2-5, with a tentative D call TRBD1 (5 bases). This CDR3 is 13 amino acids long. The V and J ends lost 3 bases and 2 bases respectively, with 7 bases between them. CDR1 and CDR2 from the germline V gene are MDHEN and SYDVKM. CDR3 region: CASSFQGQETQYF. The CDR3 region has the DNA TGTGCCAGCAGTTTTCAGGGACAAGAGACCCAGTACTTC.

The genes are TRBV19 and TRBJ2-1; D unclear. The germline gives CDR1 LNHDA, CDR2 SQIVND (reference sequence). This CDR3 region has 13 residues. V lost 1 base and J 8 bases, leaving 9 bases between the germline ends. The CDR3 spells CASSIGPRDEQFF. The CDR3 bases are TGTGCCAGTAGTATAGGACCTCGCGATGAGCAGTTCTTC. The full variable domain, with the rest looked up from reference TRBV19 and TRBJ2-1, is DGGITQSPKYLFRKEGQNVTLSCEQNLNHDAMYWYRQDPGQGLRLIYYSQIVNDFQKGDIAEGYSVSREKKESFPLTVTSAQKNPTAFYLCASSIGPRDEQFFGPGTRLTVL.

By sample share, this clonotype is medium-sized. The chain couples TRBV7-9 to TRBJ1-5, with D hard to call. Germline lookup yields CDR1 SEHNR and CDR2 FQNEAQ (reference sequence). The CDR3 is 13 amino acids. V lost 2 bases and J 0 bases, leaving 2 bases between the germline ends. Here the CDR3 reads CASSLNSNQPQHF. CDR3 DNA sequence: TGTGCCAGCAGCTTAAATAGCAATCAGCCCCAGCATTTT.

Relative to its sample, this clonotype is medium-sized (0.01 to 0.1%). The chain employs TRBV4-1 and TRBJ2-3; 12 bases match TRBD2. V lost 4 bases to trimming and J lost 5 bases; unmatched junction nucleotides: 16. Germline V CDR1 and CDR2: MGHRA, YSYEKL. The CDR3 is 19 amino acids. As DNA, the CDR3 is TGCGCCAGCAGCCCACAGGGGTTGCTAGCGGGGGGGCTTGGAGATACGCAGTATTTT. Translation: CASSPQGLLAGGLGDTQYF.

This clonotype is labeled as large. The chain joins TRBV29-1 to TRBJ2-1; D call uncertain. The V end lost 4 bases, the J end lost 7 bases, and 5 bases lay between the germline ends. CDR3 length: 10 amino acids. CDR1 and CDR2 (germline): SQVTM, ANQGSEA. The CDR3 reads CSVVGNEQFF. As DNA, the CDR3 is TGCAGCGTTGTGGGGAATGAGCAGTTCTTC.

This clonotype counts as medium-sized. The chain uses TRBV6-5 and TRBJ2-1; TRBD2 is a possible D gene (5 bases). V was cut by 6 bases and J by 7 bases, with 25 bases left in between. The CDR3 sequence is 17 residues long. Per germline, CDR1 MNHEY and CDR2 SVGAGI. In DNA form, the CDR3 reads TGTGCCAGCAGCCCACTAGGGTCGAGGTTAGCTTGGAATGAGCAGTTCTTC. Its protein product is CASSPLGSRLAWNEQFF.

This clonotype rates as medium-sized. This rearrangement joins TRBV5-1 to TRBJ1-1; D possibly corresponds to TRBD1 (5 bases). Germline-derived CDR1 and CDR2 are SGHRS and YFSETQ. V lost 3 bases, J lost 3 bases, and 12 bases lay in between. The CDR3 spans 14 residues. CDR3: CASSWVQGDTEAFF. CDR3 in DNA: TGCGCCAGCAGCTGGGTTCAGGGAGACACTGAAGCTTTCTTT.